This T cell receptor (beta chain) emerged from a study of human T cells and chemical hapten exposure. The overall study: Mostly female patients had alopecia areata, totalis or universalis.

TCRdb re-called the RACE reads with MiXCR, one entry per CDR3 protein. This sample has around 75,000 distinct CDR3 sequences, with around 10% found just once. Time point: patch test 2, 6 weeks after DPC sensitization. Treatment indicated: therapeutic diphenylcyclopropenone sensitization with weekly scalp DPC. The germline V and J ends were trimmed by 6 bases and 3 bases, with 5 bases remaining between them. The CDR3 consists of 11 residues. CDR1 is SNHLY and CDR2 is FYNNEI in the germline V gene. This clonotype was observed many times. The V call is TRBV2, the J call TRBJ2-5; D gene uncertain. The clonotype comes from a woman aged 45-65 years with alopecia areata. Some clones in this sample may be carry-over from other donors' samples. The sequenced sample was whole blood, obtained in connection with sensitization to the hapten diphenylcyclopropenone (DPC). The CDR3 protein is CASSLEETQYF. For the CDR3, the DNA is TGTGCCAGCAGCTTAGAAGAGACCCAGTACTTC. The variable domain in full, with the rest retrieved from reference TRBV2 and TRBJ2-5, is EPEVTQTPSHQVTQMGQEVILRCVPISNHLYFYWYRQILGQKVEFLVSFYNNEISEKSEIFDDQFSVERPDGSNFTLKIRSTKLEDSAMYFCASSLEETQYFGPGTRLLVL.